Presented here are 10 T cell receptor gamma chains from one specimen sequenced in a study of gamma-delta chains in newborns, infants, children. TCRdb re-called the reads with CATT. This sample has 4,000 or so gamma-chain clones; about 61% occur once, and the top ten carry over 15%. Sample: blood. These receptors were collected from a child who was a newborn, infant or young child, either healthy, febrile or measles-vaccinated (not recorded which).

This chain joins TRGV8 and TRGJP1. TCRdb records no J gene; here it was assigned by comparing the DNA to germline. Unmatched junction bases numbered 12, after V lost 5 bases and J lost 6 bases. Germline-derived CDR1 and CDR2 are VENAVY and YDSYNSRV. This CDR3 contains 15 residues. Here the CDR3 reads CATWGARRSGWFKIF. CDR3 bases: TGTGCCACCTGGGGGGCGAGGAGATCTGGTTGGTTCAAGATATTT.

The sample holds one count of this clone. The V gene was left uncalled, and the J gene is TRGJ1 or TRGJ2. The CDR3 length is 9 residues. The CDR3 DNA reads as TGTGCCTTTGGTTATAAGAAACTCTTT. It codes for CAFGYKKLF.

A remark on this clone: The same CDR3 can be traced to other DNA sequences in this sample. The gene calls are TRGV2 and TRGJ1 or TRGJ2. The J gene comes from matching the DNA to germline here; TCRdb lacks it. Unmatched junction bases numbered 4, after V lost 1 base and J lost 7 bases. Germline V CDR1 and CDR2: EGSNGY, YDSYNSKV. The CDR3 covers 12 residues. CDR3 in amino acids: CATWDGEYKKLF. The CDR3 nucleotides read TGTGCCACCTGGGACGGAGAATATAAGAAACTCTTT.

The table lists this clone with a few counts. The genes are TRGV9 and TRGJP. As TCRdb names no J gene, one was assigned here on the basis of a DNA match to germline. Germline CDR1 and CDR2: GITISATS and ISYDGTV (reference sequence). The length of the CDR3 is 17 residues. The ends lost 6 bases at V and 10 bases at J; junction bases unmatched: 15. This CDR3 is CALWTLGRELGKKIKVF. The CDR3, as DNA: TGTGCCTTGTGGACTCTAGGACGAGAATTGGGCAAAAAAATCAAGGTATTT.

This clone was detected only once. The V call is TRGV9, the J call TRGJ1 or TRGJ2. TCRdb supplies no J gene; here it was assigned by aligning the nucleotide sequence to germline. The CDR3 runs to 13 residues. From germline, CDR1 is GITISATS and CDR2 ISYDGTV (reference sequence). After removal of 0 bases from V and 5 bases from J, the junction contained 4 bases not matched to a gene. Here the CDR3 DNA reads TGTGCCTTGTGGGAGGTGAAGGATTATAAGAAACTCTTT. Translation gives CALWEVKDYKKLF.

CDR3 region: CALWLSLYKKLF. As DNA, the CDR3 is TGTGCCTTGTGGTTGTCACTTTATAAGAAACTCTTT. This sequence joins TRGV9 and TRGJ1 or TRGJ2. Assignment of the J gene here rests on matching the DNA to germline, because TCRdb gives none. J lost 6 bases, V lost 6 bases, and 8 bases had no gene match. Germline V gene sequence: CDR1 GITISATS, CDR2 ISYDGTV (reference sequence). This CDR3 spans 12 amino acids.

Judged by abundance, this clone is large (0.1 to 1%). Other DNA sequences within the sample encode an identical CDR3. The V gene is TRGV9, the J gene TRGJP. As TCRdb names no J gene, one was assigned here on the basis of a DNA match to germline. The CDR3 contains 15 residues. Trimming cost V 0 bases and J 8 bases; bases outside gene matches: 1. CDR1 and CDR2 from the germline V gene are GITISATS and ISYDGTV (reference sequence). CDR3: CALWEVQLGKKIKVF. CDR3 coding DNA: TGTGCCTTGTGGGAGGTGCAGTTGGGCAAAAAAATCAAGGTATTT.

The V and J genes are TRGV2 and TRGJ1 or TRGJ2. In the absence of a J gene in TCRdb, the DNA was matched to germline to assign it here. There are 14 residues in the CDR3. V lost 0 bases to trimming and J lost 7 bases; unmatched junction nucleotides: 9. The V gene's germline CDR1 is EGSNGY and CDR2 YDSYNSKV. The CDR3 sequence: CATWDGPIRYKKLF. The CDR3 DNA sequence: TGTGCCACCTGGGACGGGCCTATCAGGTATAAGAAACTCTTT.

The rearrangement joins TRGV2 to TRGJ1 or TRGJ2. Assignment of the J gene here rests on matching the DNA to germline, because TCRdb gives none. The V gene end was trimmed by 4 bases and the J gene end by 7 bases; junction bases not matched to a gene: 28. The CDR3 extends over 19 amino acids. Germline V gives CDR1 EGSNGY, CDR2 YDSYNSKV. The CDR3 loop is CATWEPWGTWDRLRYKKLF. CDR3 in DNA: TGTGCCACCTGGGAGCCTTGGGGTACCTGGGACAGGCTGCGATATAAGAAACTCTTT.

V gene TRGV8 combines with J gene TRGJP2. Since TCRdb gives no J gene, matching the DNA to germline was used here to assign it. CDR1 is VENAVY and CDR2 is YDSYNSRV in the germline V gene. The CDR3 has 15 amino acids. Losses at the gene ends were 3 bases for V and 3 bases for J; bases not matched to a gene: 7. The CDR3 spells CATWDCAGSDWIKTF. Written as DNA, the CDR3 is TGTGCCACCTGGGATTGCGCCGGTAGTGATTGGATCAAGACGTTT.